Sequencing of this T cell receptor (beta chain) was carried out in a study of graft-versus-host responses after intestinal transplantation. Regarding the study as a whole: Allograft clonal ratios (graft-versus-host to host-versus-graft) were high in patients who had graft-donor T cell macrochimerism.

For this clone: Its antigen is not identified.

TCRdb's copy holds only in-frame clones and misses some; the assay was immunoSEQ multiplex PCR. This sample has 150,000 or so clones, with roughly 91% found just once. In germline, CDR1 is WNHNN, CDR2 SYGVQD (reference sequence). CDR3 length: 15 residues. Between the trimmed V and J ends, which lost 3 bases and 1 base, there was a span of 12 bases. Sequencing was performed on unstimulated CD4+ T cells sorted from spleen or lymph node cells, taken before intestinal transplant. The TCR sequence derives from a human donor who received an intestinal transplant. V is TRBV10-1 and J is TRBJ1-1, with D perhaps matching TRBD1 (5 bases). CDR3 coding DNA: TGCGCCAGCAGTGAAGGCGGGACCCGGAACACTGAAGCTTTCTTT. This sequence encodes CASSEGGTRNTEAFF.